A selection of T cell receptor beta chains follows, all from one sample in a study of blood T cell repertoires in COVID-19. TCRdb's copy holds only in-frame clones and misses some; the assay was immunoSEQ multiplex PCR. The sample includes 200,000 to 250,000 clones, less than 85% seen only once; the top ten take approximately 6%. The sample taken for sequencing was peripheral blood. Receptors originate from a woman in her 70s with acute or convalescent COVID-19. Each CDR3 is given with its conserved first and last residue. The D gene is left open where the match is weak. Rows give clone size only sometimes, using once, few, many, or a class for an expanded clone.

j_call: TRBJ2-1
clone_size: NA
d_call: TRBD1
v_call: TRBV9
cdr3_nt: TGTGCCAGCACCCCAGGGGACAGGGGCCATGAGCAGTTCTTC
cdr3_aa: CASTPGDRGHEQFF

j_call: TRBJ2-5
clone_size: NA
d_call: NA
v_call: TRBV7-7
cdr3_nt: TGTGCCAGCAGCCGGTGGAGGGGAGGTTCCCAAGAGACCCAGTACTTC
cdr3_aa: CASSRWRGGSQETQYF

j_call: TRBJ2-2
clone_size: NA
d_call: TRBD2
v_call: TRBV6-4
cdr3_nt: TGTGCCAGCAGCAAACTAGCGAGTGGCGGGGAGCTGTTTTTT
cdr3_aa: CASSKLASGGELFF

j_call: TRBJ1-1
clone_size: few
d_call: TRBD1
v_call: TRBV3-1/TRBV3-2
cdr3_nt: TGTGCCAGCGAACAGGGGGCTGAAGCTTTCTTT
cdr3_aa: CASEQGAEAFF

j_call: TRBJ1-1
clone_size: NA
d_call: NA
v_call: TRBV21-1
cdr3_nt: TGTGCCAGCAGCAAAGCACAGGATGAATGTGAAGCTTTCTTT
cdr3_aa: CASSKAQDECEAFF

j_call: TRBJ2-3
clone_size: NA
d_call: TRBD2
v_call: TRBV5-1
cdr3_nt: TGCGCCAGCAGCTCACCGGGACTAGCGGTCACAGATACGCAGTATTTT
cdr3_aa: CASSSPGLAVTDTQYF

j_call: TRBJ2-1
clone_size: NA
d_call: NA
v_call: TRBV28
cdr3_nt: TGTGCCAGTAGCGGCTACTACAATGAGCAGTTCTTC
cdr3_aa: CASSGYYNEQFF

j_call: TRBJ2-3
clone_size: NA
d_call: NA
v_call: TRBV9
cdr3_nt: TGTGCCAGCAGCCGGGGGGCCCGGAACCTAGCGGACACAGATACGCAGTATTTT
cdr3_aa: CASSRGARNLADTDTQYF

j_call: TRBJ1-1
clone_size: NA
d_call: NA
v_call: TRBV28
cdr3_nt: TGTGCCAGCAATAAGCCCGGGAGGGGCACTGAAGCTTTCTTT
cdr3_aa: CASNKPGRGTEAFF

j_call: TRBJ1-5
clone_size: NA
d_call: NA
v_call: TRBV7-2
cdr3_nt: TGTGCCAGCAGCCCCCAGACAGCTCGGTGGCCCCAGCATTTT
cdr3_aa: CASSPQTARWPQHF

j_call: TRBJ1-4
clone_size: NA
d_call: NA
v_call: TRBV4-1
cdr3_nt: TGCGCCAACAGCCAACCAGACAGGAGGTCGGCAACTAATGAAAAACTGTTTTTT
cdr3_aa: CANSQPDRRSATNEKLFF

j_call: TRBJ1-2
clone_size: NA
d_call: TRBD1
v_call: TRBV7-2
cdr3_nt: TGTGCCAGCAGCTCCTTCAGGGGGCTTAGTGGCTACACCTTC
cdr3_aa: CASSSFRGLSGYTF

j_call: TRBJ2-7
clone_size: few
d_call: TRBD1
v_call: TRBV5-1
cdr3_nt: TGCGCCAGCAGCTTGGTTCCAAGAGGCCAGGGGGCTCACGAGCAGTACTTC
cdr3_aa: CASSLVPRGQGAHEQYF

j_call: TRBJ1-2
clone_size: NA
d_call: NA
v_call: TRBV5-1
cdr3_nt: TGCGCCAGCAGCTTGTCCGCAGGGTCTAACTATGGCTACACCTTC
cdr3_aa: CASSLSAGSNYGYTF

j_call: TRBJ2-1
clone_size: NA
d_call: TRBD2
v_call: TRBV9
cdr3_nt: TGTGCCAGCAGCAGTTCCGTAGCGGGAGGCTACAATGAGCAGTTCTTC
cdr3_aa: CASSSSVAGGYNEQFF

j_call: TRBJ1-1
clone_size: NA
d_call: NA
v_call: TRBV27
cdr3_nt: TGTGCCAGCAGTCCCCACGGACAGAGGACTGAAGCTTTCTTT
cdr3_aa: CASSPHGQRTEAFF

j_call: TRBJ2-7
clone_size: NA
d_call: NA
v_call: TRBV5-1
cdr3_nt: TGCGCCAGCAGCTCCCGGGACACCTCCTACGAGCAGTACTTC
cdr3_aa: CASSSRDTSYEQYF